One sample yielded the 5 T cell receptor beta chains listed below, sequenced in a study of shared clonotypes between healthy human individuals. The assay was immunoSEQ multiplex PCR, and TCRdb's table has in-frame clones only and misses some. The data show about 2.4 million clones, roughly 93% seen once. The specimen was naive CD4+ T cells from PBMCs. As to subset: CD45RA+ positively selected. The receptors derive from a man aged 18 to 30 in good health. Some clones in this sample may be carry-over from other donors' samples.

The V gene is TRBV11-2, the J gene TRBJ1-5; TRBD1 matches 8 bases. This CDR3 region has 16 residues. Germline V gives CDR1 SGHAT, CDR2 FQNNGV. V lost 5 bases, J lost 4 bases, and 10 bases stayed unmatched. CDR3 bases: TGTGCCAGCAGCCTCGGGGGACAGGCTACTAATCAGCCCCAGCATTTT. The encoded protein is CASSLGGQATNQPQHF.

The chain combines TRBV5-4 with TRBJ2-5; tentatively, D is TRBD1 (6 bases). Germline V gene lookup returns CDR1 SGHNT and CDR2 YYREEE (reference sequence). Between the trimmed V and J ends, which lost 3 bases and 2 bases, there was a span of 17 bases. The CDR3 is 16 residues long. The CDR3 region has the DNA TGTGCCAGCAGCTCCGACAGGAAACAATTTCAAGAGACCCAGTACTTC. As protein: CASSSDRKQFQETQYF.

The chain combines TRBV28 with TRBJ1-2; 8 bases agree with TRBD1. This CDR3 has 13 residues. V lost 8 bases, J lost 8 bases, and 10 bases stayed unmatched. CDR1 is MDHEN and CDR2 is SYDVKM in the germline V gene. DNA of the CDR3: TGTGCCAGCCCTCCGACAGGGGTGTGGGGCTACACCTTC. Its protein product is CASPPTGVWGYTF.

The CDR3 DNA is TGCGCCAGCGGTCCTACTAGATCCACAGATACGCAGTATTTT. Translation gives CASGPTRSTDTQYF. This chain connects TRBV5-1 to TRBJ2-3, with a weak D call TRBD2 (5 bases). The CDR3 loop spans 14 amino acids. V was trimmed by 7 bases and J by 2 bases, leaving 14 bases between them. In germline, CDR1 is SGHRS, CDR2 YFSETQ.

V is TRBV30 and J is TRBJ2-7; D unresolved. The CDR3 length is 13 residues. Germline CDR1 is GTSNPN and CDR2 is SVGIG (reference sequence). The V gene lost 2 bases and the J gene lost 7 bases, with 15 bases spanning the gap. CDR3 sequence: CAWSPGLALEQYF. DNA for the CDR3: TGTGCCTGGAGTCCCGGGTTGGCATTAGAGCAGTACTTC.